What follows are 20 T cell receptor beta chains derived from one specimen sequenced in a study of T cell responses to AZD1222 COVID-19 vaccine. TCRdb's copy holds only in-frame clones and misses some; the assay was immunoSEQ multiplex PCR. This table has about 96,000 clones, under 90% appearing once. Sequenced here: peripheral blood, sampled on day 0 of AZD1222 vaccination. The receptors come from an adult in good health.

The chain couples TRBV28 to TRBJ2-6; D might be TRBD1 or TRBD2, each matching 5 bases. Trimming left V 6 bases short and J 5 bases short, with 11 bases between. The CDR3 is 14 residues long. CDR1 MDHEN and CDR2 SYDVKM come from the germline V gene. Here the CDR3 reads CASRPGPRANVLTF. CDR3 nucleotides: TGTGCCAGCAGGCCGGGGCCTCGGGCCAACGTCCTGACTTTC.

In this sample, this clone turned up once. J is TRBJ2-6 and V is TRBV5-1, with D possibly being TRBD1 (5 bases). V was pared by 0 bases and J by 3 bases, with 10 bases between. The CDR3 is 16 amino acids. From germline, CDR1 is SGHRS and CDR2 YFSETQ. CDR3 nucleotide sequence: TGCGCCAGCAGCTTGGTTTCAGGGTATGGGGCCAACGTCCTGACTTTC. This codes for CASSLVSGYGANVLTF.

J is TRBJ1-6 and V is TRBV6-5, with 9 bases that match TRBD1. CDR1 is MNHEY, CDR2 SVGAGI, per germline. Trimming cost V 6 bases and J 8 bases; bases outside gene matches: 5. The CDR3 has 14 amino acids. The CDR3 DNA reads TGTGCCAGCAGCGGGACAGGGCGGCATTCACCCCTCCACTTT. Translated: CASSGTGRHSPLHF.

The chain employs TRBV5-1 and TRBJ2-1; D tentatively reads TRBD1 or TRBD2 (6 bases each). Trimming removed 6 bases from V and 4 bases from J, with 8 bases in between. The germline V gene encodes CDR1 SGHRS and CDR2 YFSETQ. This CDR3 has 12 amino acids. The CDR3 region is CASTGAYNEQFF. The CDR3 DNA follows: TGCGCCAGCACGGGGGCTTACAATGAGCAGTTCTTC.

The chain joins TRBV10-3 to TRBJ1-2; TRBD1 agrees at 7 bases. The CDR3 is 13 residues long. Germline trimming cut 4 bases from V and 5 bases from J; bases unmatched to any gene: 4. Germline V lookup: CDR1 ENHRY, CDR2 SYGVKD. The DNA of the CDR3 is TGTGCCATCAGTGGACAGGGCGAGTATGGCTACACCTTC. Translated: CAISGQGEYGYTF.

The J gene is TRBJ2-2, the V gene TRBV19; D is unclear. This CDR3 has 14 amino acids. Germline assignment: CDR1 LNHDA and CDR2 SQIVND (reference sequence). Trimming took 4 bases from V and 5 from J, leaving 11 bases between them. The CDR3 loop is CASSTRTVTGELFF. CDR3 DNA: TGTGCCAGTAGTACCCGGACCGTGACCGGGGAGCTGTTTTTT.

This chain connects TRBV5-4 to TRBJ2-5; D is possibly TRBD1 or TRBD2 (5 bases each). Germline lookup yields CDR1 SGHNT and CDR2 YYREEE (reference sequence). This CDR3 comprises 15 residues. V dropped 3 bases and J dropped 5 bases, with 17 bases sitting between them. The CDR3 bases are TGTGCCAGCAGCTCTCCCTTAGAGGGGTGGGAGACCCAGTACTTC. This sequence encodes CASSSPLEGWETQYF.

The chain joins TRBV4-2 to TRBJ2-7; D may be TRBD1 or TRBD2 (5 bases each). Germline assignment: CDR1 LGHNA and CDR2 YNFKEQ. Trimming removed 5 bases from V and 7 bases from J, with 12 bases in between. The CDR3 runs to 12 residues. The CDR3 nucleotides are TGTGCCAGCAGCGGGCCGGGACGGGAGCAGTACTTC. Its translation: CASSGPGREQYF.

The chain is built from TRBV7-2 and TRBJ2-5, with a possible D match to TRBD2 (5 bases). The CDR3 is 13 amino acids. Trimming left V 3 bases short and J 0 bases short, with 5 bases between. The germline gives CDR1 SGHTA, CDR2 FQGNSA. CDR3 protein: CASSFSDQETQYF. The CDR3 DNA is TGTGCCAGCAGCTTTAGCGACCAAGAGACCCAGTACTTC.

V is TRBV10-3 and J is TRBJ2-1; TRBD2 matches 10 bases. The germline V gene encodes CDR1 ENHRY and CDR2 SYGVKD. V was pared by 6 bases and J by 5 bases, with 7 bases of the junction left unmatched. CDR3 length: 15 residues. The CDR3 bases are TGTGCCATCAGCCCCGCTAGCGGGAGTGACAATGAGCAGTTCTTC. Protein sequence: CAISPASGSDNEQFF.

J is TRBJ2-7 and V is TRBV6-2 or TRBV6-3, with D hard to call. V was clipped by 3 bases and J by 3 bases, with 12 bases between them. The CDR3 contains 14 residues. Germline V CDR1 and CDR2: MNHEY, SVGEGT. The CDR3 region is CASSYSRLSYEQYF. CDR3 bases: TGTGCCAGCAGTTATTCGAGGCTGAGCTACGAGCAGTACTTC.

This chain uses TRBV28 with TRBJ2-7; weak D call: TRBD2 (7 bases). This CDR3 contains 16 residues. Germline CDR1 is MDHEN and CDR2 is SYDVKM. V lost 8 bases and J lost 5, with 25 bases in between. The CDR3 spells CASGPPARGGEDEQYF. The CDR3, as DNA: TGTGCCAGCGGGCCCCCGGCGCGAGGGGGGGAGGACGAGCAGTACTTC.

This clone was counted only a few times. Here the CDR3 DNA reads TGTGCCAGCAGTACGGGCACTGAAGCTTTCTTT. This codes for CASSTGTEAFF. The chain uses TRBV9 and TRBJ1-1; D gene unclear. V was pared by 5 bases and J by 4 bases, with 6 bases between. The CDR3 consists of 11 residues. Germline V gene data show CDR1 as SGDLS and CDR2 as YYNGEE.

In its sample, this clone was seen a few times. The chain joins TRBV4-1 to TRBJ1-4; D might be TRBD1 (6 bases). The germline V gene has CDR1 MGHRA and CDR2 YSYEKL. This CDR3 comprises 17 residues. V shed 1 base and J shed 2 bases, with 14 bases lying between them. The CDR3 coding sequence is TGCGCCAGCAGCCAAGCCTCCGGGGGGCCGACTAATGAAAAACTGTTTTTT. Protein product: CASSQASGGPTNEKLFF.

This CDR3 reads CASSQVQRTGRRHGYTF. The CDR3 DNA reads as TGCGCCAGCAGCCAAGTTCAAAGGACAGGGAGGAGACATGGCTACACCTTC. The chain uses TRBV4-3 and TRBJ1-2; 8 bases align to TRBD1. The CDR3 has 17 amino acids. The J segment lost 6 bases and the V segment lost 1 base, leaving 13 bases of the junction unmatched. CDR1 is LGHNA and CDR2 is YSLEER in the germline V gene.

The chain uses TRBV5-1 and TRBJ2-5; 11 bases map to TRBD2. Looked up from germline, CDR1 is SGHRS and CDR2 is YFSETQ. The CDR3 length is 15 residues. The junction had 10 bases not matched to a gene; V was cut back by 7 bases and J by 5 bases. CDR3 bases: TGCGCCAGCGGGCCTAGCGGGAGGATGGGTGAGACCCAGTACTTC. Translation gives CASGPSGRMGETQYF.

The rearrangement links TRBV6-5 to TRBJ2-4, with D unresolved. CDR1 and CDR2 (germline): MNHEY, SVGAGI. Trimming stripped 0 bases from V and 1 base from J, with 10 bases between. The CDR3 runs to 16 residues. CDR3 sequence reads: CASSYSNRVAKNIQYF. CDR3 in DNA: TGTGCCAGCAGTTACTCGAATCGGGTGGCCAAAAACATTCAGTACTTC.

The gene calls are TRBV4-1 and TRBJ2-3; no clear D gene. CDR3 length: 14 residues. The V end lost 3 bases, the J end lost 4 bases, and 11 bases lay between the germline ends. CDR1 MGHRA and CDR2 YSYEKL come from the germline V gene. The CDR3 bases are TGCGCCAGCAGCCACGAAGGTTCGCCAGATACGCAGTATTTT. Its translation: CASSHEGSPDTQYF.

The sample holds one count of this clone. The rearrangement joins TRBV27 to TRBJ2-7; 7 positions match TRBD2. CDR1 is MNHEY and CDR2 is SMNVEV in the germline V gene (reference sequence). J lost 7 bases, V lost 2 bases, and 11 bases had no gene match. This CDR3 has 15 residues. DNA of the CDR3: TGTGCCAGCAGTTTAATTGCGGGCGGGAGAAAGGAGCAGTACTTC. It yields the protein CASSLIAGGRKEQYF.

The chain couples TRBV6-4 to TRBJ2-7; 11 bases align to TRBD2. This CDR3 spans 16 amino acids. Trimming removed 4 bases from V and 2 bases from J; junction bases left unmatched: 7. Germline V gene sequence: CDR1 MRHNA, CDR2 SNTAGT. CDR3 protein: CASSATSGSYPYEQYF. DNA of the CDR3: TGTGCCAGCAGTGCAACTAGCGGGAGTTACCCCTACGAGCAGTACTTC.